This T cell receptor beta chain was found in a study of CXCR3-negative and CXCR3-positive naive CD8 T cells. About the research overall: Each library gave roughly 1.5 +/- 0.3 million of approximately 130 million TRB reads.

Germline CDR1 reads MRHNA; CDR2 reads SNTAGT. CDR3 length: 16 residues. The TRB cDNA libraries were prepared by 5' RACE with UMI labels. TCRdb reprocessed the 5' RACE reads and reports one entry per CDR3 protein, with no DNA. The sample shows under 65,000 distinct CDR3 sequences, and around 24% sits with its ten largest clones. Investigators sorted each CD8+ T cell subset in triplicate, taking 300,000 to 350,000 cells each time. The chain carries TRBV6-4 and TRBJ2-1; TCRdb selects TRBD2, and the lack of DNA leaves this call unchecked. The clonotype was recovered from a human donor in good health. Some clones in this sample may be carry-over from other donors' samples. The sample taken for sequencing was memory CD8+ T cells from blood. The CDR3 loop is CASSDSPSGGYNEQFF.